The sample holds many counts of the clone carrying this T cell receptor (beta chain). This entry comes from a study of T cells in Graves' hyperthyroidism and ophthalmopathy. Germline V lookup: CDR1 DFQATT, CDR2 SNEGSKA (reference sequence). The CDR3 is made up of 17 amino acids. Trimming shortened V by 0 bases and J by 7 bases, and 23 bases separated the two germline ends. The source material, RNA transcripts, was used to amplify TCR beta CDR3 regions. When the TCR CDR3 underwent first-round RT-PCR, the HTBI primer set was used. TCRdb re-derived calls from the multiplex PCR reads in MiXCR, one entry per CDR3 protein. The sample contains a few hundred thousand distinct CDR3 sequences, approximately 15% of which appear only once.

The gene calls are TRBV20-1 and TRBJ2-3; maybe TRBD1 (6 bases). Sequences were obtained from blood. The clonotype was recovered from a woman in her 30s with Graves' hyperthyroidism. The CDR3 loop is CSARDSVTGFVTNTQYF. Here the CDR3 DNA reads TGCAGTGCTAGAGATTCCGTAACAGGGTTTGTTACGAATACGCAGTATTTT.